The rows below give T cell receptor beta chains drawn from one sample of a study of OX40 agonist ivuxolimab in advanced cancers. TCRdb's copy holds only in-frame clones and misses some; the assay was immunoSEQ multiplex PCR. The data hold some 96,000 clones, with 80% to 95% observed a single time. This specimen consisted of CD4+ or CD8+ T cells sorted from blood, obtained in a trial of the OX40 agonist ivuxolimab. The receptor source for this set is an adult with an advanced solid tumor such as melanoma, head and neck, liver or kidney cancer. CDR3s include the opening cysteine and the closing phenylalanine or tryptophan.

J gene	V gene	CDR3 protein
TRBJ2-6	TRBV5-4	CASSRSGTAGANVLTF
TRBJ2-7	TRBV4-2	CASSQGSTGSNYEQYF
TRBJ2-2	TRBV27	CASSFRPREPPGELFF
TRBJ2-5	TRBV4-1	CASSQSGKRETQYF
TRBJ2-7	TRBV11-2	CASSSYARQPIEQYF
TRBJ2-3	TRBV29-1	CSVELRDTQYF
TRBJ2-1	TRBV11-3	CASSVPGTTRHNEQFF
TRBJ2-1	TRBV15	CATSSRPGMQTPYEQFF
TRBJ2-3	TRBV7-2	CASSRGTSGRTDTQYF
TRBJ2-7	TRBV7-9	CASSSKRTLTGSLYEQYF
TRBJ2-7	TRBV27	CASSLRDPGTGSYEQYF
TRBJ1-3	TRBV6-1	CASSLTPRSGNTIYF
TRBJ2-7	TRBV6-6	CASQPGASQKQYF
TRBJ1-2	TRBV18	CASSAYSDYGYTF
TRBJ2-1	TRBV27	CASRVLPGLASNEQFF
TRBJ2-7	TRBV7-2	CASRRDRSYEQYF
TRBJ1-1	TRBV11-1	CASSPTGVRMNTEAFF
TRBJ2-3	TRBV11-3	CASSSKGTDTQYF
TRBJ2-5	TRBV4-1	CASSHFALLKLAGGRETQYF
TRBJ1-4	TRBV18	CASSPSPAVNEKLFF
TRBJ2-2	TRBV6-5	CASYGGGRTGELFF
TRBJ2-2	TRBV4-3	CASSLYPASSGRLAGELFF
TRBJ2-7	TRBV4-2	CASSQGSTGTGNLQYF
TRBJ2-7	TRBV28	CATSPRGYEQYF
TRBJ2-1	TRBV4-1	CASSHEGLAVLYNEQFF
TRBJ2-7	TRBV20-1	CSARDEGGQYF
TRBJ1-4	TRBV27	CASSFKGQGGEKLFF
TRBJ1-1	TRBV28	CASSLEEIGTEAFF
TRBJ1-1	TRBV18	CASSPSGSAEAFF
TRBJ2-1	TRBV15	CATSRDSVAVSYNEQFF
TRBJ1-2	TRBV19	CASSIVGGYGYTF
TRBJ1-1	TRBV30	CAWQTTGDSEAFF
TRBJ2-1	TRBV18	CASSPDRGLYNEQFF
TRBJ1-3	TRBV5-1	CASSLQPRTAGNTIYF
TRBJ1-4	TRBV5-1	CASSQTGSSEKLFF
TRBJ2-7	TRBV5-4	CASRNAGPRYEQYF
TRBJ2-3	TRBV4-1	CASSQSRFTDTQYF
TRBJ2-5	TRBV5-1	CASSSQETQYF
TRBJ2-3	TRBV9	CASSVELAGADTQYF
TRBJ1-5	TRBV19	CASSIGQGGGQPQHF
TRBJ2-7	TRBV4-1	CASSQRLRAFGAEQYF
TRBJ1-2	TRBV7-8	CASSERAGGGYTF
TRBJ2-7	TRBV9	CASSVSAPPYEQYF
TRBJ2-5	TRBV10-2	CASSETGTIQETQYF